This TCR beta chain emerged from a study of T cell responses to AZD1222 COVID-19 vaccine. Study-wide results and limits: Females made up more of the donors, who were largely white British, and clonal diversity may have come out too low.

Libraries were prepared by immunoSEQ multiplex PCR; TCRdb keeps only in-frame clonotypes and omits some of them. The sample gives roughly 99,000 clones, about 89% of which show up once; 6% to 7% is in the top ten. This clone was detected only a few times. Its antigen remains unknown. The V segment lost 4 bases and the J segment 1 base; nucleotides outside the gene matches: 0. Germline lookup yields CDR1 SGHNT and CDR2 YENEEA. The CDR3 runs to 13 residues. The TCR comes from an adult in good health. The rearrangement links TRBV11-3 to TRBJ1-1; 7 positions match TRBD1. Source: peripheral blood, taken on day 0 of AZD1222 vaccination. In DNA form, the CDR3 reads TGTGCCAGCAGCTGGACAGGGAACACTGAAGCTTTCTTT. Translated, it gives CASSWTGNTEAFF.